Below, 32 T cell receptor beta chains from the same sample are listed, as sequenced in a study of T cells in Graves' hyperthyroidism and ophthalmopathy. Researchers took RNA transcripts and amplified the TCR beta CDR3 regions from them. RT-PCR in the first round (using the HTBI primer set) targeted the TCR CDR3. TCRdb re-called the multiplex PCR reads with MiXCR, one entry per CDR3 protein. The sample includes about 660,000 distinct CDR3 sequences, 45% of them seen just once. Sequenced sample: peripheral blood or thyroid tissue (not recorded which). The receptor set was obtained from an adult man with Graves' disease, either hyperthyroidism or ophthalmopathy (not recorded which).

This clonotype was detected a few times. This chain uses TRBV19 with TRBJ1-5; weak D call: TRBD1 (5 bases). Trimming took off 2 bases at V and 5 bases at J, with 10 bases between the two ends. CDR3 length equals 14 residues. Per germline, CDR1 LNHDA and CDR2 SQIVND (reference sequence). The CDR3 reads CASSIIGADQPQHF. For the CDR3, the DNA is TGTGCCAGTAGTATAATAGGGGCGGATCAGCCCCAGCATTTT.

The J gene is TRBJ2-1, the V gene TRBV20-1; TRBD2 matches 10 bases. The CDR3 has 16 residues. Germline V gene sequence: CDR1 DFQATT, CDR2 SNEGSKA (reference sequence). V was clipped by 5 bases and J by 6 bases; unmatched bases: 13. This CDR3 reads CSAPFMWLAGANEQFF. For the CDR3, the DNA is TGCAGTGCTCCCTTCATGTGGCTAGCGGGGGCCAATGAGCAGTTCTTC.

The chain links TRBV5-6 to TRBJ1-4; 9 bases are shared with TRBD1. V gave up 10 bases and J gave up 6 bases; unmatched junction bases: 10. Per the germline V gene, CDR1 is SGHDT and CDR2 is YYEEEE. The CDR3 has 14 amino acids. The CDR3 DNA follows: TGTGCCTGGAGTGAACAGGGGGCAGATGAAAAACTGTTTTTT. This translates into CAWSEQGADEKLFF.

V is TRBV29-1 and J is TRBJ1-2, with D tentatively TRBD1 (5 bases). This CDR3 has 11 amino acids. Germline lookup yields CDR1 SQVTM and CDR2 ANQGSEA. CDR3 DNA: TGCCGCGAGGGGTTACGGTATGGCTACACCTTC. The encoded protein is CREGLRYGYTF.

The chain employs TRBV2 and TRBJ2-7; possibly TRBD1 for D (6 bases). V was cut by 8 bases and J by 6 bases, with 11 bases left in between. Germline CDR1 and CDR2: SNHLY and FYNNEI. The CDR3 consists of 11 residues. The CDR3 loop reads CASAEGVEQYF. The CDR3 DNA follows: TGTGCCAGCGCTGAGGGGGTCGAGCAGTACTTC.

This chain uses TRBV7-9 with TRBJ1-4; 12 bases fit TRBD1. V lost 8 bases and J lost 8; bases outside the gene matches: 12. This CDR3 spans 16 amino acids. Germline CDR1 and CDR2: SEHNR and FQNEAQ (reference sequence). This CDR3 reads CASANPRDRGQEKLFF. DNA for the CDR3: TGTGCCAGCGCGAATCCCCGGGACAGGGGGCAAGAAAAACTGTTTTTT.

V gene TRBV19 combines with J gene TRBJ1-1, with D perhaps TRBD1 (5 bases). The V end lost 5 bases, the J end lost 1 base, and 11 bases lay between the germline ends. The CDR3 spans 14 residues. From germline, CDR1 is LNHDA and CDR2 SQIVND (reference sequence). The CDR3 spells CASSSGGPNTEAFF. CDR3 DNA sequence: TGTGCCAGTAGTTCGGGGGGTCCGAACACTGAAGCTTTCTTT.

This clonotype was counted ten times or more. The rearrangement uses TRBV14 and TRBJ1-6; D gene ambiguous. Trimming removed 0 bases at V and 8 bases at J, with 5 bases between. CDR1 and CDR2 (germline): SGHDN, FVKESK. The CDR3 contains 13 residues. CDR3 protein: CASSQDWDSPLHF. Here the CDR3 DNA reads TGTGCCAGCAGCCAAGATTGGGATTCACCCCTCCACTTT.

This sequence joins TRBV10-3 and TRBJ1-1; unclear D gene. Germline-derived CDR1 and CDR2 are ENHRY and SYGVKD. The germline V and J ends were trimmed by 5 bases and 2 bases, with 9 bases remaining between them. CDR3 length: 13 amino acids. The CDR3 loop reads CAISYADNTEAFF. The CDR3 bases are TGTGCCATCAGTTATGCGGATAACACTGAAGCTTTCTTT.

This clonotype was found a few times. The chain combines TRBV24-1 with TRBJ1-2; D may be TRBD1 (5 bases). This CDR3 spans 17 amino acids. Trimming removed 11 bases at V and 1 base at J, with 25 bases between. The germline V gene encodes CDR1 KGHDR and CDR2 SFDVKD. The CDR3 region has the DNA TGTGCCAGTAGTGTCACCGGGACCGCCGTTTATAACTATGGCTACACCTTC. Translation: CASSVTGTAVYNYGYTF.

V gene TRBV7-8 combines with J gene TRBJ2-5, with 14 positions matching TRBD2. The germline CDR1 and CDR2 sequences are SGHVS and FQNEAQ. This CDR3 is built from 16 residues. After removal of 6 bases from V and 4 bases from J, the junction contained 7 bases not matched to a gene. CDR3 sequence: CASRLGLAGVGETQYF. The DNA for the CDR3 is TGTGCCAGCAGACTGGGACTAGCGGGGGTGGGAGAGACCCAGTACTTC. Filled out from reference TRBV7-8 and TRBJ2-5, the complete variable domain reads GAGVSQSPRYKVAKRGQDVALRCDPISGHVSLFWYQQALGQGPEFLTYFQNEAQLDKSGLPSDRFFAERPEGSVSTLKIQRTQQEDSAVYLCASRLGLAGVGETQYFGPGTRLLVL.

In its sample, this clonotype was seen a few times. V is TRBV7-2 and J is TRBJ2-7; the D gene is possibly TRBD2 (6 bases). The V end lost 6 bases, the J end lost 3 bases, and 15 bases lay between the germline ends. The germline gives CDR1 SGHTA, CDR2 FQGNSA. The length of the CDR3 is 14 residues. CDR3 DNA: TGTGCCAGCAGTCCCGGTGCGGGGCACTACGAGCAGTACTTC. Amino acids: CASSPGAGHYEQYF.

The J gene is TRBJ1-1, the V gene TRBV13, with no clear D. CDR1 and CDR2 (germline): PRHDT, FYEKMQ (reference sequence). V was shortened by 3 bases and J by 7 bases, with 9 bases between the two germline ends. The CDR3 covers 12 residues. For the CDR3, the DNA is TGTGCCAGCAGCTTGTTTCGGGGTGAAGCTTTCTTT. This encodes CASSLFRGEAFF. The variable domain in full, with the rest retrieved from reference TRBV13 and TRBJ1-1, is AAGVIQSPRHLIKEKRETATLKCYPIPRHDTVYWYQQGPGQDPQFLISFYEKMQSDKGSIPDRFSAQQFSDYHSELNMSSLELGDSALYFCASSLFRGEAFFGQGTRLTVV.

This rearrangement joins TRBV7-7 to TRBJ1-2; 9 nucleotides align to TRBD1. The CDR3 contains 17 residues. Unmatched junction bases numbered 17, after V lost 6 bases and J lost 6 bases. Germline lookup yields CDR1 SSHAT and CDR2 FNYEAQ (reference sequence). The CDR3, as DNA: TGTGCCAGCAGAGCCGCATACAGGGGGCAGGCGACTAATGGCTACACCTTC. Protein product: CASRAAYRGQATNGYTF. The variable domain in full, completed from reference TRBV7-7 and TRBJ1-2, reads GAGVSQSPRYKVTKRGQDVTLRCDPISSHATLYWYQQALGQGPEFLTYFNYEAQPDKSGLPSDRFSAERPEGSISTLTIQRTEQRDSAMYRCASRAAYRGQATNGYTFGSGTRLTVV.

This clonotype has just a few counts. V gene TRBV20-1 combines with J gene TRBJ2-5; D may match TRBD1 or TRBD2 (5 bases each). V was pared by 1 base and J by 2 bases, with 11 bases between. Germline loops: CDR1 DFQATT, CDR2 SNEGSKA (reference sequence). CDR3 length equals 14 residues. The CDR3 nucleotides read TGCAGTGCTAGAGTGTGGGGGAGTCAAGAGACCCAGTACTTC. Amino acids: CSARVWGSQETQYF.

As to this clonotype: It may be a read error: a sequence one base away is much more abundant. The chain uses TRBV20-1 and TRBJ2-7, with D hard to call. Germline-derived CDR1 and CDR2 are DFQATT and SNEGSKA (reference sequence). The CDR3 is 11 residues long. CDR3 DNA: TGCAGTGCTAGAAACTCCAACGAGCAGTACTTC. This encodes CSARNSNEQYF.

The chain links TRBV7-2 to TRBJ1-4; possibly TRBD1 for D (6 bases). Trimming left V 5 bases short and J 7 bases short, with 17 bases between. CDR3 length equals 15 residues. Germline values: CDR1 SGHTA, CDR2 FQGNSA. CDR3 coding DNA: TGTGCCAGCAGCCAAGCCGGCGGGGGCCTTGAAAAACTGTTTTTT. Translation: CASSQAGGGLEKLFF.

In its sample, this clonotype was seen once. The V call is TRBV20-1, the J call TRBJ2-7; D unresolved. V lost 3 bases and J 7 bases, leaving 13 bases between the germline ends. The CDR3 has 12 amino acids. Germline CDR1 and CDR2: DFQATT and SNEGSKA (reference sequence). CDR3 nucleotide sequence: TGCAGTGCTAGCGGGCCCTACAATGAGCAGTACTTC. Amino acids: CSASGPYNEQYF.

Here the CDR3 reads CSARSGINTGELFF. In DNA form, the CDR3 reads TGCAGTGCGAGGAGCGGGATTAACACCGGGGAGCTGTTTTTT. The V call is TRBV20-1, the J call TRBJ2-2; TRBD2 matches 7 bases. V shed 6 bases and J 2 bases; nucleotides not matched to a gene: 6. The CDR3 consists of 14 residues. In germline, CDR1 is DFQATT, CDR2 SNEGSKA (reference sequence).

This clonotype was seen more than once but under ten times. The chain links TRBV2 to TRBJ2-5; D may be TRBD2 (5 bases). Trimming pared 2 bases from V and 4 bases from J, leaving 11 bases between. This CDR3 is built from 14 residues. CDR1 and CDR2 from the germline V gene are SNHLY and FYNNEI. The CDR3 loop reads CASSESRDVETQYF. The DNA for the CDR3 is TGTGCCAGCAGTGAATCCCGGGATGTAGAGACCCAGTACTTC. Using reference TRBV2 and TRBJ2-5 for the parts outside the CDR3, the full variable domain is EPEVTQTPSHQVTQMGQEVILRCVPISNHLYFYWYRQILGQKVEFLVSFYNNEISEKSEIFDDQFSVERPDGSNFTLKIRSTKLEDSAMYFCASSESRDVETQYFGPGTRLLVL.

This clonotype was counted ten times or more. This rearrangement joins TRBV25-1 to TRBJ1-4; 9 bases align to TRBD1. This CDR3 is built from 16 residues. The V gene end was trimmed by 2 bases and the J gene end by 8 bases; junction bases not matched to a gene: 9. Germline assignment: CDR1 MGHDK and CDR2 SYGVNS. CDR3 amino acids: CASSEGGQGGGEKLFF. Written as DNA, the CDR3 is TGTGCCAGCAGTGAAGGGGGACAGGGCGGAGGGGAAAAACTGTTTTTT.

This clonotype was seen repeatedly, ten times or more. The V call is TRBV9, the J call TRBJ2-5; weak D call: TRBD1 (6 bases). Germline V gene sequence: CDR1 SGDLS, CDR2 YYNGEE. Trimming stripped 2 bases from V and 5 bases from J, with 10 bases between. CDR3 length equals 13 residues. CDR3 loop: CASSVSQGETQYF. In nucleotides, the CDR3 is TGTGCCAGCAGCGTCAGCCAGGGGGAGACCCAGTACTTC.

This clonotype was found many times. V is TRBV29-1 and J is TRBJ1-2; 8 nucleotides line up with TRBD1. Germline trimming cut 6 bases from V and 2 bases from J; bases unmatched to any gene: 5. The CDR3 loop spans 13 amino acids. Per germline, CDR1 SQVTM and CDR2 ANQGSEA. CDR3 sequence: CSVMTGENYGYTF. The CDR3 nucleotides read TGCAGCGTGATGACAGGGGAAAACTATGGCTACACCTTC. The full variable domain, with the rest looked up from reference TRBV29-1 and TRBJ1-2, is SAVISQKPSRDICQRGTSLTIQCQVDSQVTMMFWYRQQPGQSLTLIATANQGSEATYESGFVIDKFPISRPNLTFSTLTVSNMSPEDSSIYLCSVMTGENYGYTFGSGTRLTVV.

This clonotype was seen many times. The rearrangement uses TRBV25-1 and TRBJ2-7; 8 nucleotides match TRBD1. The CDR3 totals 15 residues. Unmatched junction bases numbered 8, after V lost 3 bases and J lost 4 bases. Germline-derived CDR1 and CDR2 are MGHDK and SYGVNS. The CDR3 DNA is TGTGCCAGCAGTGATCCTACAGGGGGTGGATACGAGCAGTACTTC. It translates to CASSDPTGGGYEQYF.

The J gene is TRBJ1-2, the V gene TRBV2; D is perhaps TRBD1 (6 bases). The V end was cut by 10 bases, the J end by 3 bases, with 18 bases between. From germline, CDR1 is SNHLY and CDR2 FYNNEI. CDR3 size: 14 residues. CDR3 in amino acids: CAIFAQGLDYGYTF. DNA of the CDR3: TGTGCCATTTTCGCACAGGGATTGGACTATGGCTACACCTTC. Filled out from reference TRBV2 and TRBJ1-2, the complete variable domain reads EPEVTQTPSHQVTQMGQEVILRCVPISNHLYFYWYRQILGQKVEFLVSFYNNEISEKSEIFDDQFSVERPDGSNFTLKIRSTKLEDSAMYFCAIFAQGLDYGYTFGSGTRLTVV.

With regard to this clonotype: The junction differs from germline at one of its ends, possibly a read error. Written as DNA, the CDR3 is TGTGCTAGCAGCCCCAGCCTTGCTAGCGCCCGGGACACCCCGGGGCGGGAGACCCAGTACTTC. As protein: CASSPSLASARDTPGRETQYF. This chain joins TRBV7-7 and TRBJ2-5; TRBD1 or TRBD2 may be the D gene (6 bases each). The CDR3 is 21 residues long. Germline V gives CDR1 SSHAT, CDR2 FNYEAQ (reference sequence). The entire variable domain, with the rest obtained from reference TRBV7-7 and TRBJ2-5, is as follows: GAGVSQSPRYKVTKRGQDVTLRCDPISSHATLYWYQQALGQGPEFLTYFNYEAQPDKSGLPSDRFSAERPEGSISTLTIQRTEQRDSAMYRCASSPSLASARDTPGRETQYFGPGTRLLVL.

This clonotype was counted between two and nine times. The rearrangement uses TRBV7-8 and TRBJ1-5; TRBD1 agrees at 7 bases. CDR1 and CDR2 (germline): SGHVS, FQNEAQ. The CDR3 runs to 14 residues. J gave up 5 bases and V 1 base, and 2 bases lay outside the gene matches. This CDR3 reads CASSLGDRYQPQHF. In DNA, the CDR3 is TGTGCCAGCAGCTTAGGGGACAGATATCAGCCCCAGCATTTT.

The V call is TRBV11-2, the J call TRBJ1-2; maybe TRBD1 (6 bases). The CDR3 sequence is 15 residues long. Trimming left V 0 bases short and J 2 bases short, with 10 bases between. The germline CDR1 and CDR2 sequences are SGHAT and FQNNGV. This CDR3 reads CASSLDPGVNYGYTF. CDR3 sequence (DNA): TGTGCCAGCAGCTTAGATCCAGGGGTCAACTATGGCTACACCTTC.

As to this clonotype: A much larger clone is a single base away; this may be a read error. Likely a read error: the CDR3 ends without its conserved phenylalanine or tryptophan. This sequence joins TRBV9 and TRBJ1-2; a weak D match, TRBD1 (5 bases). Trimming removed 4 bases at V and 3 bases at J, with 16 bases between. Looked up from germline, CDR1 is SGDLS and CDR2 is YYNGEE. This CDR3 region has 15 residues. CDR3 sequence (DNA): TGTGCCAGCAGCAAACCGGGGCTGGGGGACTATGGCTACACCTCC. The encoded protein is CASSKPGLGDYGYTS.

About this clonotype itself: One end of the junction fails to match germline, which may point to a read error. V gene TRBV29-1 combines with J gene TRBJ1-1, with D hard to call. The CDR3 length is 13 residues. In germline, CDR1 is SQVTM, CDR2 ANQGSEA. The CDR3 is CSFEEGMNTEAFF. DNA of the CDR3: TGCAGCTTTGAAGAGGGTATGAACACTGAAGCTTTCTTT. Combining the CDR3 with reference TRBV29-1 and TRBJ1-1 gives the whole variable domain SAVISQKPSRDICQRGTSLTIQCQVDSQVTMMFWYRQQPGQSLTLIATANQGSEATYESGFVIDKFPISRPNLTFSTLTVSNMSPEDSSIYLCSFEEGMNTEAFFGQGTRLTVV.

This clonotype was picked up many times. The rearrangement joins TRBV7-9 to TRBJ1-2, with TRBD1 identical over 10 bases. This CDR3 contains 14 residues. V lost 5 bases and J lost 8; bases outside the gene matches: 8. Germline V lookup: CDR1 SEHNR, CDR2 FQNEAQ (reference sequence). The CDR3 here is CASSQKTGGDGYTF. The CDR3 nucleotides are TGTGCCAGCAGCCAGAAGACAGGGGGCGACGGCTACACCTTC.

This clonotype showed up many times. The chain is built from TRBV20-1 and TRBJ2-7; D remains unclear. CDR1 DFQATT and CDR2 SNEGSKA come from the germline V gene (reference sequence). This CDR3 has 12 amino acids. The V end lost 6 bases, the J end lost 4 bases, and 13 bases lay between the germline ends. The CDR3 bases are TGCAGTGCCAAGAGGCCAACTTACGAGCAGTACTTC. Residues: CSAKRPTYEQYF.